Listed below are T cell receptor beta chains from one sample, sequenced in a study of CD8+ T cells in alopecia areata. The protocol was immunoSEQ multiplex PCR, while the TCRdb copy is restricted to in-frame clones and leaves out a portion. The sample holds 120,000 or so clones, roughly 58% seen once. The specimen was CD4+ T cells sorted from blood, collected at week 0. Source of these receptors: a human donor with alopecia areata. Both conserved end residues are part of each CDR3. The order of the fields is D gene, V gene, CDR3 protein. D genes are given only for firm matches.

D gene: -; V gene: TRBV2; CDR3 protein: CASKSLEAASYNEQFF
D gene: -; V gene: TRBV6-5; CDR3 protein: CASSYSIAKNIQYF
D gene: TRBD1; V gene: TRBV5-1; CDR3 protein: CASSLLTGGSSYEQYF
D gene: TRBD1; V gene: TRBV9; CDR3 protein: CASSATGVSPLHF
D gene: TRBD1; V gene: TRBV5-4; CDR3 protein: CASSATGGTGELFF
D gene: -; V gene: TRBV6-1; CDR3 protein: CASSEDRYSNQPQHF
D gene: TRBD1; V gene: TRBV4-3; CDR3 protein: CASSQETGTGTRAGYTF
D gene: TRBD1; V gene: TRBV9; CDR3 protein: CASSGDSYTGELFF
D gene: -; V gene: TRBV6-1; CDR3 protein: CASSEVTANTEAFF
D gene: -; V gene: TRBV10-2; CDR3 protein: CASSGGSREQFF
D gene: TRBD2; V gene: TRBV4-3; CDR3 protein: CASSRRTSGDETQYF
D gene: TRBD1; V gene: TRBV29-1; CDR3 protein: CSVRTGDSPLHF
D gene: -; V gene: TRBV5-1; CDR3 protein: CASSLFRENNSPLHF
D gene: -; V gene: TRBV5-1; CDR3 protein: CASSVLGASETQYF
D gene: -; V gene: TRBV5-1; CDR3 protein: CASRLQGAGTDTQYF
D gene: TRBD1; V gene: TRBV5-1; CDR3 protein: CASSSGQGPYGYTF
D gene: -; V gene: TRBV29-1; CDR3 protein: CSAVPGTLKGEGYTF
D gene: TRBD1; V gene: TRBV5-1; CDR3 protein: CASSPRQGAYNEQFF
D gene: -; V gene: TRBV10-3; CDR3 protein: CAKRGEGTDTQYF
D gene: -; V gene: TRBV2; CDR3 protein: CASREGLALETQYF
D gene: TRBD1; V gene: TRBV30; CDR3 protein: CAWRILGGRTDTQYF
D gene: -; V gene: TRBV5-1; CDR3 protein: CASSLWTNGNTIYF